This is a list of T cell receptor beta chains from one sample in a study of metastatic and nonmetastatic thyroid tumors. TCRdb reprocessed the PCR reads using MiXCR. The data contain approximately 9,000 clones, about a third of them singletons. The sample consisted of adjacent normal tissue. The receptors originated from a female donor with papillary thyroid cancer or a benign thyroid nodule (not recorded which). Some clones in this sample may be carry-over from other donors' samples. CDR3s leave out the opening cysteine and the closing phenylalanine or tryptophan. The order of the fields is V gene, CDR3 protein.

>TRBV27
ASSLSGNNQPQH
>TRBV11-2
ASSLGVTEFTNYGYT
>TRBV11-2
ASSPRTANTEAF
>TRBV20-1
SASRGGFLTDTQY
>TRBV19
ASKWIAGASTDTQY
>TRBV5-6
ASSWGGAVSSYEQY
>TRBV24-1
ATSDPGQGAPGRT
>TRBV7-8
ASSLVGSSSYEQY
>TRBV24-1
ATSDPGTGFAVELF
>TRBV5-1
ASSLGAAEAF
>TRBV2
ASRSGLGLGGYT
>TRBV5-1
ASSEGIDSPLH
>TRBV4-2
ASSQGLAGNSDTQY
>TRBV6-2/TRBV6-3
ASSYSRPTPGTAASYEQY
>TRBV2
ASSAQGPTYGYT
>TRBV19
ATYREKLF
>TRBV19
ASSRNTGIGYGYT
>TRBV4-3
ASSQEFAGRGGYEQY
>TRBV10-1
ASRWDRDNSPLH
>TRBV29-1
IVEDEEGVWGYT
>TRBV11-2
ASSLVGGLGYEQY
>TRBV2
ASSRDSRGEQY
>TRBV20-1
SARGNAGTPHTGELF
>TRBV6-5
ASSLGPQPVNEQF
>TRBV15
ATSRERSGTGLDSNTVDLF
>TRBV28
ASSLPGQGADTQY
>TRBV4-1
ASSPPSGGAFGELF
>TRBV20-1
SATTRYRTADEQF
>TRBV2
ASRDGQGVDTQH
>TRBV2
AGSLLQVVGNQPQH
>TRBV20-1
SARKAGEFRETQY
>TRBV2
ASSDSRARGYT
>TRBV11-3
ASSPPGTANTGELF
>TRBV20-1
SAAKVRASHEQY
>TRBV20-1
SARPGQRAF
>TRBV5-1
ASSPGQGAGQPQH
>TRBV7-2
ASSLSTGTGGGYGYT
>TRBV12-3/TRBV12-4
ASSGTGFGYT
>TRBV5-1
ASSLVVAGGPREQF
>TRBV3-1
ASSSWEGGEQY
>TRBV6-1
ASSEIGGGSSDTQY
>TRBV5-1
ASSLSDRSSYNEQF
>TRBV4-1
ASSQDTLNTGELF
>TRBV6-4
ASSDSGGDTQY
>TRBV19
ATRDRGAYEQY
>TRBV3-1
ASSQAGGPADTQY
>TRBV19
ASSIGTVYEQY
>TRBV9
ASSANDMGGKQF
>TRBV14
ASSQDLGGTSYEQY
>TRBV2
ASSAGSSGTSYEQY